This TCR beta chain originates from a study of T cell repertoires in cytomegalovirus infection. Study context: The public TCR beta signatures pointed to both CMV infection and matching HLA type. Study results and limitations: Carriage of CMV together with the relevant HLA was identifiable through cumulative public TCR beta family frequency. The response measured ex vivo was dominated by TCR beta clonotypes (HLA-C-restricted and CMV-specific).

Unmatched junction bases numbered 9, after V lost 0 bases and J lost 5 bases. The germline gives CDR1 DFQATT, CDR2 SNEGSKA (reference sequence). The CDR3 contains 17 residues. TCRdb reanalysed the reads using MiXCR and keeps one entry per CDR3 protein. The profile shows approximately 150,000 distinct CDR3 sequences, about 6.1% of them singletons. This clonotype was seen more than once but under ten times. Its specificity is unknown. This chain connects TRBV20-1 to TRBJ1-6; TRBD1 agrees at 8 bases. The origin of this receptor is a human donor in good health (CMV status not recorded). Some clones in this sample may be carry-over from other donors' samples. The sequenced sample consisted of PBMCs. DNA for the CDR3: TGCAGTGCTAGAGATACCAGGGGGCCGACTCATAATTCACCCCTCCACTTT. Translated, it gives CSARDTRGPTHNSPLHF.